This entry is about one T cell receptor (beta chain). Its antigen is unknown. This entry comes from a study of cytomegalovirus exposure and HLA in healthy donors. Study-level results: Rare sequences made up most TCRs, while some public TCRs were found in many donors.

This table comes from immunoSEQ multiplex PCR, and its TCRdb copy is limited to in-frame clones, with some not included. Of 97,000 or so clones listed, roughly 95% are singletons. From germline, CDR1 is SGHRS and CDR2 YFSETQ. The ends lost 0 bases at V and 0 bases at J; junction bases unmatched: 6. The CDR3 is 17 residues long. Separate from the approximately 670-subject first cohort was the approximately 120-subject validation cohort, to which the donors belonged. Sequencing was carried out using PBMCs. The TCR was taken from a woman between 18 and 30 years old in good health and CMV-seronegative. V usage is TRBV5-1 and J usage is TRBJ1-3, with 7 bases identical to TRBD1. The CDR3 protein is CASSLDRGGDSGNTIYF. CDR3 coding DNA: TGCGCCAGCAGCTTGGACAGGGGAGGAGACTCTGGAAACACCATATATTTT.